This T cell receptor (beta chain) was recovered during a study of blood T cell repertoires in COVID-19. About the research overall: Sources were T cells, B-cell-depleted T cells, or PBMCs; the material itself was cDNA or gDNA.

Trimming removed 3 bases at V and 2 bases at J, with 16 bases between. The CDR3 runs 15 residues. From germline, CDR1 is DFQATT and CDR2 SNEGSKA (reference sequence). Authors' data handling: It was from reference gene primer amplification that nucleated cell counts were estimated. The method was immunoSEQ multiplex PCR; TCRdb's version includes in-frame clones alone and lacks a portion of them. For V, J and clone size, that table is used; D and trimming come from the DNA. The sample has around 100,000 clones, over 75% seen once; the top ten hold 6%. The sequencing sample was made of peripheral blood. The clonotype was recovered from a human donor in a cohort sampled during active COVID-19. This chain joins TRBV20-1 and TRBJ1-2; D is unclear. CDR3 bases: TGCAGTGCTAGTGAGGGAGTTGGGAAAAACTATGGCTACACCTTC. It yields the protein CSASEGVGKNYGYTF.